This record looks at one T cell receptor (beta chain) sequence and its context. Its matching antigen is unknown. CDR1 and CDR2 (germline): MNHNS, SASEGT. The CDR3 contains 17 residues. With V trimmed by 4 bases and J by 3 bases, 12 bases remained unmatched. The table came from immunoSEQ multiplex PCR; TCRdb's copy has only in-frame clones and leaves some out. The table includes approximately 620,000 clones, less than 98% detected once. This specimen comes from a study of shared clonotypes between healthy human individuals. Overall study: Every donor yielded three CD4 naive, three CD4 memory, two CD8 naive and one CD8 memory plate.

Study results and caveats: Larger estimated richness was generally seen in naive subsets than in memory subsets.

This TCR came from a woman between 25 and 40 years old in good health. The sequencing input was naive CD4+ T cells sorted from blood. Subset described: CD45RA+ positively selected. This chain uses TRBV6-1 with TRBJ1-2; 9 bases map to TRBD1. CDR3 residues: CASSGYRDRVFHYGYTF. DNA of the CDR3: TGTGCCAGCAGTGGATACCGGGACAGGGTTTTTCACTATGGCTACACCTTC.